What follows are 31 T cell receptor beta chains derived from one specimen sequenced in a study of tissue T cells after allogeneic stem cell transplantation. The repertoire was sequenced with immunoSEQ multiplex PCR; TCRdb's copy has only in-frame clones and lacks some. The sample gives approximately 530 clones, 40% to 65% of which show up once; approximately 19% is in the top ten. Time point here: mouse harvest day 14 after allogeneic transplant. The graft held 10^6 splenic CD5+ T cells and 10^7 T-cell-depleted bone marrow cells. Material: blood. Every receptor here comes from a female BALB/c mouse given C57BL/6 T cells with graft-versus-host disease after an allogeneic hematopoietic cell transplant.

Regarding this clone: Mouse gene names and germline throughout. The sequenced CDR3 bases are TGTGCCAGCAGTCGGAGGACAGGGATGGTCACAGAAGTCTTC. Residues: CASSRRTGMVTEVF. The full CDR3 protein reads CASSRRTGMVTEVFF. The chain joins TRBV26 to TRBJ1-1; 8 nucleotides agree with TRBD1. The missing CDR3 end, 1 residue past where the read stops, is filled in from the germline J gene. J lost 4 bases, V lost 4 bases, and 8 bases had no gene match. The CDR3 spans 15 residues. Germline V gene data show CDR1 as KGHPV and CDR2 as FQNQEV (reference sequence).

Of note for this clone: Mouse gene names apply. The read finishes 1 residue shy of the CDR3 end, and the germline J gene is used to complete it. J is TRBJ2-4 and V is TRBV4; 7 bases agree with TRBD1. With V trimmed by 4 bases and J by 3 bases, 4 bases remained unmatched. Germline CDR1 and CDR2: LGHDT and YNNKQL (reference sequence). The CDR3 consists of 14 residues. The CDR3 spells CASSFRGRQNTLYF. The part of the CDR3 DNA that was read is TGTGCCAGCAGCTTCAGGGGGAGGCAAAACACCTTGTAC.

Turning to this clone: These gene names are mouse names. Read data end 1 residue before the CDR3 end; the end is taken from the germline J gene. This chain joins TRBV13-2 and TRBJ1-4, with D possibly being TRBD1 (6 bases). The CDR3 length is 14 residues. Germline V gene lookup returns CDR1 NNHNN and CDR2 SYGAGS (reference sequence). V lost 2 bases to trimming and J lost 1 base, with 6 bases between them. This chain's CDR3 is CASGDRGSNERLFF. The sequenced part of the CDR3 DNA is TGTGCCAGCGGTGACAGGGGTTCCAACGAAAGATTATTT.

As regards this clone: These gene names are mouse names. The read ends 1 residue shy of where the CDR3 ends; the end is completed using the germline J gene. V is TRBV16 and J is TRBJ1-1; D call uncertain. Looked up from germline, CDR1 is SGHSA and CDR2 is FRNQAP. The CDR3 loop spans 11 amino acids. The V end lost 1 base, the J end lost 7 bases, and 4 bases lay between the germline ends. The sequenced CDR3 bases are TGTGCAAGCAGCTTAGGGGGAGAAGTCTTC. Its protein product is CASSLGGEVF. The CDR3 in its entirety is CASSLGGEVFF.

With regard to this clone: One junction end disagrees with the germline gene, perhaps due to a read error. The gene names here belong to mouse. The read is 1 residue too short to cover the CDR3 end, so that end is filled in from the germline J gene. V gene TRBV19 combines with J gene TRBJ2-3, with TRBD2 matching over 8 bases. This CDR3 region has 16 residues. Germline loops: CDR1 FNHDT, CDR2 SITEND (reference sequence). The sequenced CDR3 bases are TGTGCCAGCAGTATAGCGCTGGGGGGCAGTGCCGAAACGCTGTAT. Translation: CASSIALGGSAETLY. The CDR3 in its entirety is CASSIALGGSAETLYF.

Comments on this clone: Mouse germline and gene names are used. With the read ending 1 residue before the CDR3 end, the germline J gene is used to fill in that end. This sequence joins TRBV19 and TRBJ1-4, with 10 nucleotides matching TRBD1. The CDR3 consists of 14 residues. Germline lookup yields CDR1 FNHDT and CDR2 SITEND (reference sequence). Trimming removed 4 bases from V and 5 bases from J; junction bases left unmatched: 2. CDR3 DNA (partial): TGTGCCAGCAGTCGACAGGGGGCGAACGAAAGATTATTT. Translation: CASSRQGANERLF. The full-length CDR3 reads as CASSRQGANERLFF.

Concerning this clone: The gene symbols are mouse symbols. The observed sequence ends 1 residue before the CDR3 terminus, with the missing tail filled in from the germline J gene. The V gene is TRBV3, the J gene TRBJ2-7; weak D call: TRBD1 (6 bases). The CDR3 runs 15 residues. V was clipped by 1 base and J by 0 bases, with 10 bases between them. Germline loops: CDR1 SNHLY, CDR2 FYNGKV (reference sequence). CDR3 region: CASSLGQASSYEQYF. The part of the CDR3 DNA that was read is TGTGCCAGCAGCTTAGGACAGGCGAGCTCCTATGAACAGTAC.

Only one count was recorded for this clone. Gene names are mouse gene names. The sequenced fragment ends 1 residue before the CDR3 boundary, so the rest is inferred from the germline J gene. The chain uses TRBV26 and TRBJ2-1; D not resolved. This CDR3 comprises 12 residues. V was pared by 2 bases and J by 3 bases, with 2 bases between. CDR1 and CDR2 (germline): KGHPV, FQNQEV (reference sequence). CDR3 bases read: TGTGCCAGCAGTCTGGGCTATGCTGAGCAGTTC. This codes for CASSLGYAEQF. The entire CDR3 is CASSLGYAEQFF.

Remarks on this clone: Germline and genes here are mouse. From the germline J gene comes the end of the CDR3, since the read stops 1 residue before it. This chain connects TRBV5 to TRBJ2-5, with 14 bases identical to TRBD2. Germline CDR1 is LGHNA and CDR2 is YNLKQL (reference sequence). The trim removed 3 bases at V and 7 bases at J, leaving 9 bases unmatched. The CDR3 consists of 17 residues. The CDR3 reads CASSHPGLGGRRNTQYF. CDR3 bases read: TGTGCCAGCAGCCATCCGGGACTGGGGGGGCGCAGAAACACCCAGTAC.

This clone was counted a few times. The gene names given are mouse names. The DNA ends 1 residue before the CDR3 does, and the rest of the CDR3 is filled in from the germline J gene. The V and J genes are TRBV26 and TRBJ1-4; D remains unclear. Germline-derived CDR1 and CDR2 are KGHPV and FQNQEV (reference sequence). CDR3 length: 12 amino acids. Deletions cut 2 bases from V and 6 bases from J, with 4 bases between. The sequenced CDR3 bases are TGTGCCAGCAGTCTGGGGGACGAAAGATTATTT. As protein: CASSLGDERLF. The CDR3 in full is CASSLGDERLFF.

This clone is hyperexpanded by share. Genes and germline come from the mouse. The read terminates 1 residue before the CDR3 end, so the remaining end is supplied by the germline J gene. V is TRBV16 and J is TRBJ1-3; 10 bases fit TRBD1. V lost 4 bases, J lost 2 bases, and 5 bases stayed unmatched. The CDR3 is 16 residues long. Germline values: CDR1 SGHSA, CDR2 FRNQAP. The CDR3 bases that were read are TGTGCAAGCAGCTCGACCGGGACAGGGGCTGGAAATACGCTCTAT. Amino acid sequence: CASSSTGTGAGNTLY. The full-length CDR3 reads as CASSSTGTGAGNTLYF. The full variable domain, completed using reference TRBV16 and TRBJ1-3, is NAGVIQTPRHKVTGKGQEATLWCEPISGHSAVFWYRQTIVQGLEFLTYFRNQAPIDDSGMPKERFSAQMPNQSHSTLKIQSTQPQDSAVYLCASSSTGTGAGNTLYFGEGSRLIVV.

As concerns this clone: Gene names are mouse gene names. The CDR3 is cut off 1 residue early in the read; its end comes from the germline J gene. The rearrangement uses TRBV13-2 and TRBJ1-4; 8 nucleotides agree with TRBD1. This CDR3 region has 14 residues. Germline CDR1 NNHNN, CDR2 SYGAGS (reference sequence). The ends lost 7 bases at V and 4 bases at J; junction bases unmatched: 6. The CDR3 reads CASSSGTGNERLFF. The sequenced CDR3 bases are TGTGCCAGCTCTTCCGGGACAGGCAACGAAAGATTATTT.

Points on this clone: Gene labels here are mouse ones. The read ends 1 residue before the CDR3 terminus; that terminus is restored from the germline J gene. The gene calls are TRBV1 and TRBJ2-7, with 14 bases that match TRBD2. Germline loops: CDR1 NSQYPW, CDR2 LRSPGD (reference sequence). The CDR3 is 14 residues long. The V and J ends lost 3 bases and 6 bases, in that order; junction bases with no gene match: 1. The CDR3 loop is CTCSAGLGGLEQYF. The DNA read from the CDR3 is TGCACCTGCAGTGCGGGACTGGGGGGGCTTGAACAGTAC.

With regard to this clone: Gene names are mouse gene names. Sequencing ends 1 residue short of the CDR3 end; the germline J gene provides the rest. Other DNA sequences in this sample translate to the same CDR3. This rearrangement joins TRBV29 to TRBJ2-7; D perhaps matches TRBD2 (5 bases). Between the trimmed V and J ends, which lost 3 bases and 7 bases, there was a span of 13 bases. This CDR3 region has 13 residues. Germline V gene lookup returns CDR1 MSHET and CDR2 SYDVDS. This CDR3 reads CASSFRGMGEQYF. The sequenced CDR3 bases are TGTGCTAGCAGTTTTCGAGGCATGGGGGAACAGTAC.

As regards this clone: Each gene name is a mouse one. Read sequence stops 1 residue before the CDR3 end, and the germline J gene provides the missing end. The chain links TRBV13-1 to TRBJ2-7; 10 bases map to TRBD2. The CDR3 is made up of 15 amino acids. Germline V CDR1 and CDR2: NSHNY, SYGAGN. V lost 0 bases and J lost 4; bases outside the gene matches: 4. CDR3 DNA (partial): TGTGCCAGCAGTGATGCCCGGACTGGGGGTTATGAACAGTAC. This encodes CASSDARTGGYEQY. In full, the CDR3 is CASSDARTGGYEQYF.

Only a few counts were recorded for this clone. The gene names here belong to mouse. The CDR3 goes on 1 residue after the read ends, and that part is filled in from the germline J gene. This rearrangement joins TRBV15 to TRBJ2-1; 10 nucleotides agree with TRBD2. Trimming removed 6 bases from V and 5 bases from J; junction bases left unmatched: 4. Germline loops: CDR1 SGHND, CDR2 FRSKSL. The CDR3 totals 14 residues. The sequenced part of the CDR3 DNA is TGTGCCAGCAGCGTCGGGACTGGGGATGCTGAGCAGTTC. Protein product: CASSVGTGDAEQF. The complete CDR3 sequence is CASSVGTGDAEQFF.

Remarks on this clone: The genes are named according to mouse. Sequencing ends 1 residue short of the CDR3 end; the germline J gene provides the rest. V and J are TRBV5 and TRBJ1-4, with D possibly TRBD1 on 5 matching bases. The V gene's germline CDR1 is LGHNA and CDR2 YNLKQL (reference sequence). This CDR3 is built from 16 residues. V was trimmed by 0 bases and J by 1 base, leaving 9 bases between them. The CDR3 region is CASSQERTSSNERLFF. The CDR3 bases that were read are TGTGCCAGCAGCCAAGAAAGGACATCTTCCAACGAAAGATTATTT.

On this clone: These gene names are mouse names. From the germline J gene comes the end of the CDR3, since the read stops 1 residue before it. The chain employs TRBV23 and TRBJ2-3; the D call in the table, TRBD2, was not verified against the DNA. Germline lookup yields CDR1 KGHTA and CDR2 FQNQQP. The CDR3 is made up of 13 amino acids. The CDR3 here is CSSYWGGGETLYF. The CDR3 bases that were read are TGCTCCAGTTACTGGGGGGGCGGAGAAACGCTGTAT. Looking up the rest from reference TRBV23 and TRBJ2-3 gives the full variable domain: DAAVTQKPRYLIKMKGQEAEMKCIPEKGHTAVFWYQQKQSKELKFLIYFQNQQPLDQIDMVKERFSAVCPSSSLCSLGIRTCEAEDSALYLCSSYWGGGETLYFGSGTRLTVL.

This clone was seen only a few times. The genes are named according to mouse. The read is 1 residue too short to cover the CDR3 end, so that end is filled in from the germline J gene. This sequence joins TRBV14 and TRBJ2-7, with 9 positions matching TRBD2. Germline V gene sequence: CDR1 SGHDT, CDR2 FRDEAV. The CDR3 consists of 11 residues. Trimming at V came to 6 bases and at J to 6 bases, leaving 1 base not matched to a gene. CDR3 amino acids: CASNWGAEQYF. The covered CDR3 bases are TGTGCCAGCAACTGGGGGGCTGAACAGTAC. Full variable domain (remainder filled in from reference TRBV14 and TRBJ2-7): EAGVTQSPRYAVLQEGQAVSFWCDPISGHDTLYWYQQPRDQGPQLLVYFRDEAVIDNSQLPSDRFSAVRPKGTNSTLKIQSAKQGDTATYLCASNWGAEQYFGPGTRLTVL.

As for this clone: Gene names are mouse gene names. The read halts 1 residue ahead of the CDR3 end, with the missing end drawn from the germline J gene. V usage is TRBV2 and J usage is TRBJ2-5; 8 positions match TRBD2. With 4 bases clipped from V and 5 bases from J, the junction kept 5 bases outside the gene matches. The CDR3 runs 14 residues. Looked up from germline, CDR1 is LGHNA and CDR2 is YSYQKL. CDR3 DNA (partial): TGTGCCAGCAGCCGGGGGGGCGCTGGAGACACCCAGTAC. Translated, it gives CASSRGGAGDTQY. The full CDR3 reads CASSRGGAGDTQYF.

As concerns this clone: Any gene name here is a mouse gene name. The read finishes 1 residue shy of the CDR3 end, and the germline J gene is used to complete it. This chain joins TRBV2 and TRBJ2-3; 8 positions agree with TRBD1. Per germline, CDR1 LGHNA and CDR2 YSYQKL. There are 15 residues in the CDR3. V dropped 1 base and J dropped 1; count of bases not matched to a gene: 1. The CDR3 is CASSQAGGGAETLYF. Partial CDR3 DNA: TGTGCCAGCAGCCAAGCAGGGGGCGGTGCAGAAACGCTGTAT.

Regarding this clone: The genes and germline here are from mouse. The CDR3 goes on 1 residue after the read ends, and that part is filled in from the germline J gene. The chain links TRBV13-1 to TRBJ2-3; no definite D call. The CDR3 is 14 residues long. Trimming took 3 bases from V and 0 from J, leaving 8 bases between them. Germline-derived CDR1 and CDR2 are NSHNY and SYGAGN. The CDR3 region is CASSGAGSAETLYF. CDR3 DNA, as far as it was read: TGTGCCAGCAGTGGGGCGGGTAGTGCAGAAACGCTGTAT.

As regards this clone: Gene and germline names: mouse. The read finishes 1 residue shy of the CDR3 end, and the germline J gene is used to complete it. V gene TRBV17 combines with J gene TRBJ2-1, with D perhaps assigned TRBD1 or TRBD2 (5 bases each). V shed 3 bases and J shed 1 base, with 7 bases lying between them. This CDR3 has 14 residues. The germline V gene encodes CDR1 MNHDT and CDR2 YYDKIL. Incomplete CDR3 DNA: TGTGCTAGCAGTAGTGGGGACAACTATGCTGAGCAGTTC. This translates into CASSSGDNYAEQF. The whole CDR3 protein is CASSSGDNYAEQFF.

Concerning this clone: Genes and germline are mouse. The CDR3 extends 1 residue past the end of the read, so its final part is completed from the germline J gene. V gene TRBV26 combines with J gene TRBJ1-2; perhaps TRBD1 as D (5 bases). The germline V gene has CDR1 KGHPV and CDR2 FQNQEV (reference sequence). The CDR3 totals 12 residues. V dropped 9 bases and J dropped 3 bases, with 11 bases sitting between them. The sequenced CDR3 bases are TGTGCCAGGGGGCGCGGGGACTCCGACTACACC. It is translated as CARGRGDSDYT. The entire CDR3 is CARGRGDSDYTF.

This clone was picked up a small number of times. Gene names are mouse gene names. The read ends 1 residue early relative to the CDR3; the germline J gene fills the gap. The chain employs TRBV16 and TRBJ1-2; D is possibly TRBD1 (5 bases). Germline V gives CDR1 SGHSA, CDR2 FRNQAP. The CDR3 is made up of 14 amino acids. Trimming stripped 1 base from V and 0 bases from J, with 6 bases between. CDR3 bases read: TGTGCAAGCAGCTTAGGACAGACAAACTCCGACTACACC. Translated: CASSLGQTNSDYT. The full CDR3 sequence reads CASSLGQTNSDYTF.

Notes on this clone: Gene names denote mouse genes. The read gets to within 1 residue of the CDR3 end, and the germline J gene fills in the rest. The chain joins TRBV3 to TRBJ1-3; D is unresolved. Trimming cost V 1 base and J 0 bases, with 4 bases left between them. The CDR3 length is 14 residues. CDR1 is SNHLY and CDR2 is FYNGKV in the germline V gene (reference sequence). CDR3 in amino acids: CASSLVSSGNTLYF. CDR3 DNA (partial): TGTGCCAGCAGCTTAGTCAGTTCTGGAAATACGCTCTAT.

On this clone itself: Genes and germline are mouse. From the germline J gene comes the end of the CDR3, since the read stops 1 residue before it. V is TRBV2 and J is TRBJ2-2, with TRBD1 matching 8 bases. Germline V gene sequence: CDR1 LGHNA, CDR2 YSYQKL. With V trimmed by 2 bases and J by 3 bases, 2 bases remained unmatched. This CDR3 contains 15 residues. The part of the CDR3 DNA that was read is TGTGCCAGCAGCCAACAGGGGGCAGACACCGGGCAGCTCTAC. Protein product: CASSQQGADTGQLY. The full CDR3 is CASSQQGADTGQLYF.

This clone was seen only a few times. Gene names and germline match the mouse. The CDR3 end lies 1 residue beyond the end of the read and is filled in from the germline J gene. J is TRBJ2-7 and V is TRBV1, with TRBD2 matching over 10 bases. J gave up 4 bases and V 5 bases, and 5 bases lay outside the gene matches. Looked up from germline, CDR1 is NSQYPW and CDR2 is LRSPGD (reference sequence). The CDR3 has 14 residues. CDR3 DNA (partial): TGCACCTGCAGTCGACTGGGGGGCGGTTATGAACAGTAC. Amino acids: CTCSRLGGGYEQY. The full CDR3 reads CTCSRLGGGYEQYF.

Comment on this clone: Genes and germline are mouse. From the germline J gene comes the end of the CDR3, since the read stops 1 residue before it. The chain joins TRBV24 to TRBJ2-4, with D tentatively TRBD1 (6 bases). The length of the CDR3 is 14 residues. The germline CDR1 and CDR2 sequences are KGHTA and FRNEEI. Trimming took 0 bases from V and 4 from J, leaving 8 bases between them. The CDR3 spells CASSLYAGENTLYF. CDR3 DNA (partial): TGTGCCAGCAGTCTGTATGCAGGGGAAAACACCTTGTAC.

Comments on this clone: The junction differs from germline at one of its ends, possibly a read error. Gene names follow the mouse nomenclature. The same CDR3 arises from other DNA sequences in this sample as well. This chain's CDR3 is CASSREGQDTQYF. Incomplete CDR3 DNA: TGTGCCAGTAGCCGAGAGGGCCAAGACACCCAGTAC. The chain has TRBV5 and TRBJ2-5; D call uncertain. The CDR3 extends 1 residue past the end of the read, so its final part is completed from the germline J gene. The CDR3 totals 13 residues. Looked up from germline, CDR1 is LGHNA and CDR2 is YNLKQL (reference sequence).

Points on this clone: Gene names are the mouse ones. The read terminates 1 residue before the CDR3 end, so the remaining end is supplied by the germline J gene. The chain employs TRBV1 and TRBJ2-1, with D hard to call. V was pared by 0 bases and J by 8 bases, with 2 bases between. This CDR3 region has 11 residues. In germline, CDR1 is NSQYPW, CDR2 LRSPGD (reference sequence). The chain's CDR3 is CTCSADSEQFF. The covered CDR3 bases are TGCACCTGCAGTGCAGATTCTGAGCAGTTC.